The clone carrying this T cell receptor beta chain was detected only a few times. Its antigen is as yet unknown. Patients with ophthalmopathy all had a Clinical Activity Score of at least 3, a NOSPECS grade of at least 4 and duration under 3 months. This sample was taken from a study of T cells in Graves' hyperthyroidism and ophthalmopathy. Across the study: Peripheral blood collection took place at initial diagnosis, before any treatment. Broader study findings: Also found in blood were most expanded thyroid clonotypes above 0.001. Ophthalmopathy was separated from stable hyperthyroidism by a 13 V-J model.

This CDR3 is 15 amino acids long. Germline loops: CDR1 DFQATT, CDR2 SNEGSKA (reference sequence). Trimming pared 0 bases from V and 5 bases from J, leaving 17 bases between. The source material, RNA transcripts, was used to amplify TCR beta CDR3 regions. The HTBI primer set drove a first-round RT-PCR of the TCR CDR3. TCRdb reanalysed the multiplex PCR reads using MiXCR and keeps one entry per CDR3 protein. The sample lists hundreds of thousands of distinct CDR3 sequences, roughly 14% seen once, with under 15% in the top ten. The chain has TRBV20-1 and TRBJ2-7, with a weak D call TRBD1 (6 bases). This TCR was recovered from a woman aged 50 to 60 with Graves' ophthalmopathy. The sequenced sample consisted of blood. CDR3 in amino acids: CSARDVAGELNEQYF. CDR3 nucleotides: TGCAGTGCTAGAGATGTGGCAGGGGAGCTCAACGAGCAGTACTTC.